This TCR beta chain was observed in a study of immune characteristics of hereditary and idiopathic chronic pancreatitis. Notes on the study in general: Chronic pancreatitis severity scores rose with numbers of productive TCR rearrangements. Because tissue was from TPIAT only, disease duration differences may confound results.

Patients having total pancreatectomy with islet autotransplantation provided the chronic pancreatitis pancreas tissue. In regard to this clone: Its antigen is as yet unknown.

Profiled with immunoSEQ multiplex PCR; TCRdb holds only in-frame clones, not every one. The repertoire holds around 6,200 clones, with approximately 70% as singletons. The source of this sequence is a human donor with chronic pancreatitis. Sequencing used pancreas tissue with hereditary chronic pancreatitis.

CDR3 sequence: CASSPRTGGYNEQFF. In nucleotides, the CDR3 is TGTGCCAGCAGCCCCCGGACAGGGGGCTACAATGAGCAGTTCTTC. The genes are TRBV7-2 and TRBJ2-1, with TRBD1 matching 10 bases. Germline V gene sequence: CDR1 SGHTA, CDR2 FQGNSA. Trimming cost V 5 bases and J 3 bases; bases outside gene matches: 4. The CDR3 loop spans 15 amino acids.